The entry below gives a single T cell receptor (beta chain) sequence along with its context. This clonotype has only a few counts. Its antigen is currently not known. The record has no base qualities; no much larger clone is one base away. The record originates from a study of CD8 T cells in ankylosing spondylitis (dated by TCRdb to 2017 to 2019). For the study in its entirety: The study profiled T cell receptor beta repertoires in healthy donors and ankylosing spondylitis patients to find disease-linked TCR variants. Peripheral blood samples were taken, and synovial fluid was additionally collected from ankylosing spondylitis patients. The full study cohort comprised about 23 ankylosing spondylitis patients and about 110 healthy donors.

V loses 1 base, J loses 9 bases, and the germline ends lie 10 bases apart. From the cysteine through the phenylalanine, the CDR3 covers 12 amino acids. Of the read, only the CDR3 DNA is kept; its 36 bases are in frame from base 1. CDR1 and CDR2, looked up from the germline V gene (reference sequence), are SEHNR and FQNEAQ. Overall results and qualifications from the work: A TCR beta motif of seven or eight highly homologous amino acid variants appeared characteristic of blood from ankylosing spondylitis patients. Significant enrichment of the disease-linked clones was reported in matched synovial fluid samples from ankylosing spondylitis patients. In peripheral blood, the disease-linked clones were found at relatively low frequencies and had a CD8+ phenotype. Some TCR beta motif variants had previously been reported in synovial fluid and blood of reactive arthritis patients, which suggested common disease-initiation mechanisms.

The reads were generated on an Illumina HiSeq 2500. Quantitative 5'-RACE with molecular barcodes was the method used to prepare the TCR beta libraries. In the original analysis: Disease-linked TCR variants were identified with a new computational method built on a probabilistic model of VDJ rearrangement. TCRdb redid the processing of the public reads, applying fastp at Q25 and MiXCR, and retained in-frame beta chains. Rows with a matching CDR3 protein are joined into one entry that keeps the most common DNA and genes. The V and J calls and clone size come from TCRdb's table, not from the authors' own analysis. The sample table shows over 150,000 distinct CDR3 sequences, and 9.5% to 15% are seen once. The ten largest clonotypes hold approximately 16% of the sample.

Sequences were obtained from blood, either unsorted or a sorted T cell fraction (not recorded which). The chain is encoded by TRBV7-9 joined to TRBJ2-7, with no confidently assigned D gene. The receptor was derived from a male donor with ankylosing spondylitis or in good health (not recorded which). The DNA reads TGTGCCAGCAGCTTAGATAATCCTTGGCAGTACTTC. Its protein product is CASSLDNPWQYF.